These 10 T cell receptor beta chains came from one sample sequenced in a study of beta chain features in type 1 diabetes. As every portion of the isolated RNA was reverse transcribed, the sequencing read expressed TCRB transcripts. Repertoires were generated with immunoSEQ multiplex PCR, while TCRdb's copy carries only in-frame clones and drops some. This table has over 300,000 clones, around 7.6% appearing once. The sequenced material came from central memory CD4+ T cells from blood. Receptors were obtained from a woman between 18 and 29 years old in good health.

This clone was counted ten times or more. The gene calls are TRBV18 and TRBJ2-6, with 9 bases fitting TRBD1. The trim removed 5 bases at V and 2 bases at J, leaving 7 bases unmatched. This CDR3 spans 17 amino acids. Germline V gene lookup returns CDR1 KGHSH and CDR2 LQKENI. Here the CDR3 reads CASSEQGADTGANVLTF. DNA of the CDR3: TGTGCCAGCTCAGAACAGGGGGCTGATACTGGGGCCAACGTCCTGACTTTC.

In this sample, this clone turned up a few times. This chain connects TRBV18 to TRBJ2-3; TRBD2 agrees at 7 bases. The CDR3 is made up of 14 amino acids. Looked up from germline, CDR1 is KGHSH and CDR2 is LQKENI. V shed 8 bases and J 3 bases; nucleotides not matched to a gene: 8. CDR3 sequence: CASVGGTGTDTQYF. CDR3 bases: TGTGCCAGCGTCGGGGGGACTGGAACAGATACGCAGTATTTT.

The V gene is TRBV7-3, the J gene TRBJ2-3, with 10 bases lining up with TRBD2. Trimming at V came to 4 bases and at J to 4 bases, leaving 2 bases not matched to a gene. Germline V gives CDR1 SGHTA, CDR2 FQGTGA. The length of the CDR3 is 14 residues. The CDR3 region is CASSYSGRPDTQYF. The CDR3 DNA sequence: TGTGCCAGCAGCTATAGCGGGAGGCCAGATACGCAGTATTTT.

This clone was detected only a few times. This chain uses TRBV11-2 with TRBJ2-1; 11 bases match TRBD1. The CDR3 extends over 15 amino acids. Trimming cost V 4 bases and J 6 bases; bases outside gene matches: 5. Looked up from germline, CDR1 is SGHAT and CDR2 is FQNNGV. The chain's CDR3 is CASSSGQGASNEQFF. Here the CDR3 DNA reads TGTGCCAGCAGCTCTGGACAGGGGGCGTCCAATGAGCAGTTCTTC.

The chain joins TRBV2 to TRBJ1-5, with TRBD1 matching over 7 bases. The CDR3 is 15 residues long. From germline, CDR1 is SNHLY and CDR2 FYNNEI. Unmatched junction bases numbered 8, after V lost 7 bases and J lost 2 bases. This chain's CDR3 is CASTKQGTRNQPQHF. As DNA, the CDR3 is TGTGCCAGCACTAAACAGGGGACTCGCAATCAGCCCCAGCATTTT.

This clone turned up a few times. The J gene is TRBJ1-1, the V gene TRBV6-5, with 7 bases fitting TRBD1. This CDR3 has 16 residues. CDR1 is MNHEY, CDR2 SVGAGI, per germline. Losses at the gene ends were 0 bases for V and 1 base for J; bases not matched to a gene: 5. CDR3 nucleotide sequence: TGTGCCAGCAGTTACTCGTGGACAGGCCGGAACACTGAAGCTTTCTTT. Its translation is CASSYSWTGRNTEAFF.

The CDR3 DNA reads TGTGCCAGCAGAAAACCAGAGACCTACGAGCAGTACTTC. Translation: CASRKPETYEQYF. This chain uses TRBV6-1 with TRBJ2-7; no clear D gene. Germline V gives CDR1 MNHNS, CDR2 SASEGT. V gave up 6 bases and J gave up 2 bases, with 11 bases separating them. The CDR3 has 13 residues.

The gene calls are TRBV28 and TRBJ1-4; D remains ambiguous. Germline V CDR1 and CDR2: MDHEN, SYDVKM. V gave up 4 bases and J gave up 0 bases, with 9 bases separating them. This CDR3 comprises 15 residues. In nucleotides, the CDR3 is TGTGCCAGCAGTTCACACGGGGCAACTAATGAAAAACTGTTTTTT. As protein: CASSSHGATNEKLFF.

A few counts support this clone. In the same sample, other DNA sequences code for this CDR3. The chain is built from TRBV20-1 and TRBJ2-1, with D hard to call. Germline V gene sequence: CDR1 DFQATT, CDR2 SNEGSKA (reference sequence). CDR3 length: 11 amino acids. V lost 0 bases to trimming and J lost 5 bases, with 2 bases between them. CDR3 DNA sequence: TGCAGTGCTAGAGAGGACAATGAGCAGTTCTTC. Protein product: CSAREDNEQFF.

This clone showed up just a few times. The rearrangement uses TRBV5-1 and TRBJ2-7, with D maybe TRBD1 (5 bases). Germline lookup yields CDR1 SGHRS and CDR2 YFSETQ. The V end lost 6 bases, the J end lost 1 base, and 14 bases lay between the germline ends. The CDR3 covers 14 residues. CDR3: CASNPTGSSYEQYF. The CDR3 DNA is TGCGCCAGCAACCCCACAGGCTCTTCCTACGAGCAGTACTTC. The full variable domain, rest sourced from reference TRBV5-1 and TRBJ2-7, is KAGVTQTPRYLIKTRGQQVTLSCSPISGHRSVSWYQQTPGQGLQFLFEYFSETQRNKGNFPGRFSGRQFSNSRSEMNVSTLELGDSALYLCASNPTGSSYEQYFGPGTRLTVT.